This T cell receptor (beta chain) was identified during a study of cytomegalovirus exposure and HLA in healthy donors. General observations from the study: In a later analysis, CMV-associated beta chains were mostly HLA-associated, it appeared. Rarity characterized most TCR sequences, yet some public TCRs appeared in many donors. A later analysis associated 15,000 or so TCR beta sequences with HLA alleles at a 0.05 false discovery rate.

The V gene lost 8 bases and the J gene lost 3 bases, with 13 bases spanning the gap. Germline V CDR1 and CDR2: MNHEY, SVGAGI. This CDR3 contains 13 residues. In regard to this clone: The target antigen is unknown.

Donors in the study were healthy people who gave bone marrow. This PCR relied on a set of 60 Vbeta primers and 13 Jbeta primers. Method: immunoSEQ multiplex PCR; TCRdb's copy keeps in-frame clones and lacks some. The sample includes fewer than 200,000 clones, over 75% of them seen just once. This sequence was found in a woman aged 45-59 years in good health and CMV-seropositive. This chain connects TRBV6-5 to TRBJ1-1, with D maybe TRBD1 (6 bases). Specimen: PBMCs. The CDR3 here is CASYQDSYTEAFF. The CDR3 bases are TGTGCCAGCTACCAGGACAGCTACACTGAAGCTTTCTTT.